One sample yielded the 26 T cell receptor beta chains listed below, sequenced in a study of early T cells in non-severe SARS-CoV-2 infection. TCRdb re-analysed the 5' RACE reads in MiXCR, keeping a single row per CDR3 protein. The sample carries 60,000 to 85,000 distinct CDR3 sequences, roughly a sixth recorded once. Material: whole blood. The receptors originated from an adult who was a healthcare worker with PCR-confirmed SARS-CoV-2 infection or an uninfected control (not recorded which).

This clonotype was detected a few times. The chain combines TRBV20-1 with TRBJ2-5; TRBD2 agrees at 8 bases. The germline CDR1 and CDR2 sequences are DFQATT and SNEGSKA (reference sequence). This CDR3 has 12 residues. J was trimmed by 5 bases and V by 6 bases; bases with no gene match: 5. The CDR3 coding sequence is TGCAGTGCAGCGGGAGTGCGGGAGACCCAGTACTTC. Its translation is CSAAGVRETQYF.

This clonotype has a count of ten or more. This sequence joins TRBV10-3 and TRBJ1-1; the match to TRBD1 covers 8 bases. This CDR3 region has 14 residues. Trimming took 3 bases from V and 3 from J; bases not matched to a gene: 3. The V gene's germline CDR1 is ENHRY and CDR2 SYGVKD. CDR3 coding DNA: TGTGCCATCAGTGATGACAGGGGTCACACTGAAGCTTTCTTT. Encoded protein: CAISDDRGHTEAFF.

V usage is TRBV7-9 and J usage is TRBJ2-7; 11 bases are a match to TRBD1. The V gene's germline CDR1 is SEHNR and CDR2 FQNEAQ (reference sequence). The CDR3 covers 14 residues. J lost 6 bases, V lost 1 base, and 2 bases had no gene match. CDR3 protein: CASSLVGTGGEQYF. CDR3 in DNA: TGTGCCAGCAGCTTAGTGGGGACAGGGGGCGAGCAGTACTTC.

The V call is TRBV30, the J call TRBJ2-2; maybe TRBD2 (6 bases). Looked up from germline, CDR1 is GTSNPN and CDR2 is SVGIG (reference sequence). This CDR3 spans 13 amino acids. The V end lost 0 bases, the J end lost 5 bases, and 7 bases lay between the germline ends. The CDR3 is CAWSVRGTGELFF. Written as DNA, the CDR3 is TGTGCCTGGAGTGTACGGGGGACCGGGGAGCTGTTTTTT. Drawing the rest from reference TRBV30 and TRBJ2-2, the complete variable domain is SQTIHQWPATLVQPVGSPLSLECTVEGTSNPNLYWYRQAAGRGLQLLFYSVGIGQISSEVPQNLSASRPQDRQFILSSKKLLLSDSGFYLCAWSVRGTGELFFGEGSRLTVL.

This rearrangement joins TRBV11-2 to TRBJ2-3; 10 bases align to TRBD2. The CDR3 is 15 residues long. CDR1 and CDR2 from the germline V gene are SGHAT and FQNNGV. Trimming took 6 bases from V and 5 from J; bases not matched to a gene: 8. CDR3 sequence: CASSNSGGSGDTQYF. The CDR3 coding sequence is TGTGCCAGCAGTAATAGCGGGGGGAGTGGAGATACGCAGTATTTT.

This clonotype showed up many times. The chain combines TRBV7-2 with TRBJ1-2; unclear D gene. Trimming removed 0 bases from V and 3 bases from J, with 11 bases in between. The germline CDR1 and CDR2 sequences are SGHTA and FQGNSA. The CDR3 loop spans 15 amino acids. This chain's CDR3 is CASSLAKTDYYGYTF. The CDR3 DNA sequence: TGTGCCAGCAGCTTAGCGAAGACCGACTACTATGGCTACACCTTC. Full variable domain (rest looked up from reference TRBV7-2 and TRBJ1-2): GAGVSQSPSNKVTEKGKDVELRCDPISGHTALYWYRQSLGQGLEFLIYFQGNSAPDKSGLPSDRFSAERTGGSVSTLTIQRTQQEDSAVYLCASSLAKTDYYGYTFGSGTRLTVV.

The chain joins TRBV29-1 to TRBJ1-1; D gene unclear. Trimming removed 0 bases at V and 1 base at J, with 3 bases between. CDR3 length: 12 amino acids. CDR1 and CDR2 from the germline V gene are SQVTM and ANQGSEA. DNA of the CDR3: TGCAGCGTTGAAGATTGGAACACTGAAGCTTTCTTT. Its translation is CSVEDWNTEAFF.

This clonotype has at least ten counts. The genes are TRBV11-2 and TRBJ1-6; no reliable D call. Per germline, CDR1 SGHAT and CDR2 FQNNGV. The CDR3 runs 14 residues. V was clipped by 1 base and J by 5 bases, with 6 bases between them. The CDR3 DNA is TGTGCCAGCAGCTTAGGGCCTAATAATTCACCCCTCCACTTT. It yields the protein CASSLGPNNSPLHF.

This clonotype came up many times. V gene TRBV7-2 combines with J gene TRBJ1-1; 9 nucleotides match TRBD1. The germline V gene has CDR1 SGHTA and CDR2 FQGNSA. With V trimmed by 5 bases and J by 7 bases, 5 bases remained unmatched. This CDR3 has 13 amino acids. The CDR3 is CASSTNRGLEAFF. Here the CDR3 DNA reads TGTGCCAGCAGCACGAACAGGGGGCTTGAAGCTTTCTTT.

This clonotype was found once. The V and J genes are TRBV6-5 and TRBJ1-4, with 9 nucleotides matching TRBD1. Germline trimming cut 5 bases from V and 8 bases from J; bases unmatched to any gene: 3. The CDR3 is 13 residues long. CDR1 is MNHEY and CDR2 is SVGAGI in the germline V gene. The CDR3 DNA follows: TGTGCCAGCAGTGACAGGGGGTACGAAAAACTGTTTTTT. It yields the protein CASSDRGYEKLFF.

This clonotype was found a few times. The CDR3 here is CASSDYTGNTEAFF. DNA of the CDR3: TGCGCCAGCAGCGACTACACAGGGAACACTGAAGCTTTCTTT. This rearrangement joins TRBV5-1 to TRBJ1-1, with a tentative D call TRBD1 (5 bases). The CDR3 spans 14 residues. The germline CDR1 and CDR2 sequences are SGHRS and YFSETQ. V lost 4 bases, J lost 1 base, and 11 bases lay in between.

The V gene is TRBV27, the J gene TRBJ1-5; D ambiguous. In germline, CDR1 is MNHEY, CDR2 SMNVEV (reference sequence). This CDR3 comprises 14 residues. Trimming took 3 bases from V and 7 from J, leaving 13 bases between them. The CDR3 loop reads CASSFGPMGQPQHF. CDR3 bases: TGTGCCAGCAGTTTTGGTCCTATGGGGCAGCCCCAGCATTTT.

CDR3 in DNA: TGCGCCAGCAGTGCCAATAACTATGGCTACACCTTC. Protein: CASSANNYGYTF. This sequence joins TRBV10-2 and TRBJ1-2; D is unresolved. The V gene's germline CDR1 is WSHSY and CDR2 SAAADI. Trimming removed 4 bases from V and 1 base from J, with 4 bases in between. This CDR3 spans 12 amino acids.

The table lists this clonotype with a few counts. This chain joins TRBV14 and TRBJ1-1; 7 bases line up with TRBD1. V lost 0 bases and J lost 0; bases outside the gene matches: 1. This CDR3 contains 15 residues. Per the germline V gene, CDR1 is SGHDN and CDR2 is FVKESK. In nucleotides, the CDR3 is TGTGCCAGCAGCCAAGAAGGGACAGTGAACACTGAAGCTTTCTTT. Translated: CASSQEGTVNTEAFF. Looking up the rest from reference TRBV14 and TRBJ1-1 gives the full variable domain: EAGVTQFPSHSVIEKGQTVTLRCDPISGHDNLYWYRRVMGKEIKFLLHFVKESKQDESGMPNNRFLAERTGGTYSTLKVQPAELEDSGVYFCASSQEGTVNTEAFFGQGTRLTVV.

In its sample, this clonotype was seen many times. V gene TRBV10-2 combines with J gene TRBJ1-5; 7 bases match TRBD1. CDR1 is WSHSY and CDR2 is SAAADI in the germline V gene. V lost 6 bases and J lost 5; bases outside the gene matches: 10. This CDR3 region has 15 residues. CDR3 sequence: CASSFMGGGYQPQHF. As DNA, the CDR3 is TGCGCCAGCAGCTTTATGGGAGGGGGCTATCAGCCCCAGCATTTT.

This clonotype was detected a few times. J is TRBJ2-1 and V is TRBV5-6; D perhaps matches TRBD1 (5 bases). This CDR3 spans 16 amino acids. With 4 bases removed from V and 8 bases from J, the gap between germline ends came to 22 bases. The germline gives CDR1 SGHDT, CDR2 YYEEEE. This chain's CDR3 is CASSQAQAAAKDEQFF. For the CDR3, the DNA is TGTGCCAGCAGCCAGGCACAGGCGGCGGCGAAAGATGAGCAGTTCTTC.

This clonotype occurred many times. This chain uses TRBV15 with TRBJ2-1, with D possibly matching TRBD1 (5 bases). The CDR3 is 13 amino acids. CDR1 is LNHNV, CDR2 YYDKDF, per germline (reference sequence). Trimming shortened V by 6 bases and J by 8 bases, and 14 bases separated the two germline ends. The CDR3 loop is CATSLQGWDEQFF. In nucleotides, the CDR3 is TGTGCCACCAGTCTCCAGGGATGGGATGAGCAGTTCTTC.

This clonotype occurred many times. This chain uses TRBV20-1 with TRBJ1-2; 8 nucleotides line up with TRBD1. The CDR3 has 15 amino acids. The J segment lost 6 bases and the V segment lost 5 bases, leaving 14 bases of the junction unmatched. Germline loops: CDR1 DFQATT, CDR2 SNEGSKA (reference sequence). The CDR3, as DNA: TGCAGTGCTCCCAAGGGAGGACAGGGAGGAGATGGCTACACCTTC. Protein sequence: CSAPKGGQGGDGYTF.

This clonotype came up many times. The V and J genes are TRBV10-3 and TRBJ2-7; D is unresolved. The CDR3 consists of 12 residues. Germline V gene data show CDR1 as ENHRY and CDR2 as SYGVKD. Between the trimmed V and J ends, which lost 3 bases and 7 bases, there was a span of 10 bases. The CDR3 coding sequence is TGTGCCATCAGTGAATTGGCCAGTGAGCAGTACTTC. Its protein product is CAISELASEQYF.

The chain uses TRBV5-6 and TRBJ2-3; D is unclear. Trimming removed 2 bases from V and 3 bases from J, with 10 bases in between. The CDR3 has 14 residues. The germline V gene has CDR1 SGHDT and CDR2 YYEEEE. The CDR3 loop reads CASSFLEVTDTQYF. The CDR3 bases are TGTGCCAGCAGCTTCCTAGAAGTTACAGATACGCAGTATTTT. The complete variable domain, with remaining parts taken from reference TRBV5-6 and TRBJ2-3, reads DAGVTQSPTHLIKTRGQQVTLRCSPKSGHDTVSWYQQALGQGPQFIFQYYEEEERQRGNFPDRFSGHQFPNYSSELNVNALLLGDSALYLCASSFLEVTDTQYFGPGTRLTVL.

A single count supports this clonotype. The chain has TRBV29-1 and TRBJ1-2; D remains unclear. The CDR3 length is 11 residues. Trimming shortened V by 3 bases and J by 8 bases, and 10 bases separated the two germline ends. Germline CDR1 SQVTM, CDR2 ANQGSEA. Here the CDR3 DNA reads TGCAGCGTTGATCCCTCGAAGGGCTACACCTTC. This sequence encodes CSVDPSKGYTF.

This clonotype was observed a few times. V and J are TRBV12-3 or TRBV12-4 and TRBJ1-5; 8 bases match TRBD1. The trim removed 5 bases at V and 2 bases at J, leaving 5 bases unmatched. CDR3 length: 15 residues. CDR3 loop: CASSRQGKGNQPQHF. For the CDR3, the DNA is TGTGCCAGCAGTCGACAGGGGAAGGGCAATCAGCCCCAGCATTTT.

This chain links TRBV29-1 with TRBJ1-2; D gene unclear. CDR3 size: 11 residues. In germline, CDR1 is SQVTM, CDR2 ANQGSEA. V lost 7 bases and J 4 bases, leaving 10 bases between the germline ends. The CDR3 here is CSAFDIYGYTF. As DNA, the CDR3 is TGCAGCGCCTTCGACATCTATGGCTACACCTTC.

CDR3 loop: CASSSQDAYYEQYF. CDR3 sequence (DNA): TGTGCCAGCAGTTCTCAGGACGCCTACTACGAGCAGTACTTC. The rearrangement uses TRBV6-6 and TRBJ2-7; no firm D call. V gave up 4 bases and J gave up 3 bases, with 13 bases separating them. The V gene's germline CDR1 is MNHNY and CDR2 SVGAGI (reference sequence). The CDR3 spans 14 residues.

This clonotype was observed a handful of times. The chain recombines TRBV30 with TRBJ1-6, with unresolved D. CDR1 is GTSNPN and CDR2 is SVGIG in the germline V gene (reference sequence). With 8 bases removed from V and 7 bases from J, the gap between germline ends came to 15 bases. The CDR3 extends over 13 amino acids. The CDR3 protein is CAGGRLGNSPLHF. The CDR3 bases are TGTGCCGGCGGCCGGTTGGGGAATTCACCCCTCCACTTT.

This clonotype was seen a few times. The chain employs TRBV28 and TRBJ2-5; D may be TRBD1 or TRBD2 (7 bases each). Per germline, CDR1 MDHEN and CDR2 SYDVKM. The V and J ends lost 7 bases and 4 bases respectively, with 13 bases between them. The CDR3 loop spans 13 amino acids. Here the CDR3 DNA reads TGTGCCAGCACGACAGGGAGGGGAGAGACCCAGTACTTC. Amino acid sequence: CASTTGRGETQYF.